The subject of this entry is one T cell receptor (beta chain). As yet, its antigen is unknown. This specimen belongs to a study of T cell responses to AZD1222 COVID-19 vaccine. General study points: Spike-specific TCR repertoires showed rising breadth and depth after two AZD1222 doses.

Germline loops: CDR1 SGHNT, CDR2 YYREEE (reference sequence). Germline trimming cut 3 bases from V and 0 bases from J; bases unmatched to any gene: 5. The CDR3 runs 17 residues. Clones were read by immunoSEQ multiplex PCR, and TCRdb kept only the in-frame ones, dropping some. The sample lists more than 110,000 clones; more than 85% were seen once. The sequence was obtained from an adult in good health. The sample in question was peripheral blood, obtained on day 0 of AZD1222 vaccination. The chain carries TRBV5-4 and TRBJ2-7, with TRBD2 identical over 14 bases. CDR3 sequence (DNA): TGTGCCAGCAGCTCGTCGACTAGCGGGAGGGCCTCCTACGAGCAGTACTTC. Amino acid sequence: CASSSSTSGRASYEQYF.